The rows below give T cell receptor beta chains drawn from one sample of a study of blood T cells in healthy people across ages. TCRdb ran MiXCR on the 5' RACE reads and lists one entry per CDR3 protein. Among 790,000 or so distinct CDR3 sequences listed, about 61% were seen once. The sequencing sample was made of blood. These receptors were obtained from a man between 40 and 49 years old in good health. The CDR3 runs from the conserved cysteine through the conserved F or W. Fields, in order: J gene, V gene, clone size, D gene, CDR3 protein, CDR3 DNA. A D gene is named only where the DNA matches it firmly. Part of the rows lack a size; the others show once, few, many or a class for expanded clones.

j_gene: TRBJ2-3
v_gene: TRBV30
abundance: -
d_gene: TRBD2
CDR3aa: CGAAGDFTDTQYF
CDR3nt: TGTGGAGCGGCGGGAGATTTCACAGATACGCAGTATTTT

j_gene: TRBJ2-7
v_gene: TRBV20-1
abundance: few
d_gene: TRBD2
CDR3aa: CSVLAGGTYEQYF
CDR3nt: TGCAGTGTCCTAGCGGGAGGTACCTACGAGCAGTACTTC

j_gene: TRBJ2-1
v_gene: TRBV12-3/TRBV12-4
abundance: -
d_gene: TRBD1
CDR3aa: CASRAGTGSYNEQFF
CDR3nt: TGTGCCAGCAGGGCCGGGACAGGGTCCTACAATGAGCAGTTCTTC

j_gene: TRBJ2-7
v_gene: TRBV28
abundance: -
d_gene: TRBD1
CDR3aa: CASSFIWAGGSYEQYF
CDR3nt: TGTGCCAGCAGTTTTATTTGGGCAGGGGGCTCCTACGAGCAGTACTTC

j_gene: TRBJ1-2
v_gene: TRBV27
abundance: -
d_gene: TRBD1
CDR3aa: CASLGQGTYGYTF
CDR3nt: TGTGCCAGCTTGGGACAGGGGACCTATGGCTACACCTTC

j_gene: TRBJ2-1
v_gene: TRBV5-4
abundance: few
d_gene: TRBD2
CDR3aa: CASSLRTSGSSEQFF
CDR3nt: TGTGCCAGCAGCTTGCGGACTAGCGGGAGTAGTGAGCAGTTCTTC

j_gene: TRBJ2-7
v_gene: TRBV24-1
abundance: -
d_gene: TRBD1
CDR3aa: CATSRTGTYEQYF
CDR3nt: TGTGCCACCAGCCGGACAGGGACCTACGAGCAGTACTTC

j_gene: TRBJ1-2
v_gene: TRBV2
abundance: few
d_gene: -
CDR3aa: CASSEGGGDYGYTF
CDR3nt: TGTGCCAGCAGTGAGGGGGGAGGTGACTATGGCTACACCTTC

j_gene: TRBJ2-1
v_gene: TRBV7-9
abundance: -
d_gene: TRBD1
CDR3aa: CASSLEGQYNEQFF
CDR3nt: TGTGCCAGCAGCTTAGAGGGACAGTACAATGAGCAGTTCTTC

j_gene: TRBJ2-3
v_gene: TRBV7-2
abundance: -
d_gene: TRBD2
CDR3aa: CASSARTSGGSTDTQYF
CDR3nt: TGTGCCAGCAGCGCCAGGACTAGCGGGGGAAGCACAGATACGCAGTATTTT

j_gene: TRBJ2-1
v_gene: TRBV29-1
abundance: -
d_gene: -
CDR3aa: CSADRNTYNEQFF
CDR3nt: TGCAGCGCAGACAGAAATACCTACAATGAGCAGTTCTTC

j_gene: TRBJ2-3
v_gene: TRBV25-1
abundance: -
d_gene: TRBD1
CDR3aa: CASSESRTGTTQYF
CDR3nt: TGTGCCAGCAGTGAATCTAGGACAGGGACAACGCAGTATTTT

j_gene: TRBJ2-5
v_gene: TRBV7-7
abundance: -
d_gene: -
CDR3aa: CASSLGGNGGETQYF
CDR3nt: TGTGCTAGCAGCTTAGGGGGTAATGGGGGAGAGACCCAGTACTTC

j_gene: TRBJ1-1
v_gene: TRBV5-1
abundance: -
d_gene: -
CDR3aa: CASSSEGGTEAFF
CDR3nt: TGCGCCAGCAGCAGTGAGGGAGGCACTGAAGCTTTCTTT

j_gene: TRBJ2-1
v_gene: TRBV30
abundance: few
d_gene: -
CDR3aa: CAWSVNNEQFF
CDR3nt: TGTGCCTGGAGTGTTAACAATGAGCAGTTCTTC

j_gene: TRBJ2-6
v_gene: TRBV20-1
abundance: few
d_gene: TRBD2
CDR3aa: CSARIGTGGSGANVLTF
CDR3nt: TGCAGTGCTAGGATAGGGACGGGAGGCTCTGGGGCCAACGTCCTGACTTTC

j_gene: TRBJ1-4
v_gene: TRBV7-2
abundance: once
d_gene: -
CDR3aa: CASSSVLGTTNEKLFF
CDR3nt: TGTGCCAGCAGCTCCGTTTTAGGGACAACTAATGAAAAACTGTTTTTT

j_gene: TRBJ1-2
v_gene: TRBV12-3/TRBV12-4
abundance: -
d_gene: -
CDR3aa: CASRQVYGYTF
CDR3nt: TGTGCCAGCAGACAGGTCTATGGCTACACCTTC

j_gene: TRBJ2-1
v_gene: TRBV12-3/TRBV12-4
abundance: -
d_gene: TRBD2
CDR3aa: CASSLAGVIYNEQFF
CDR3nt: TGTGCCAGCAGTTTGGCGGGAGTGATCTACAATGAGCAGTTCTTC

j_gene: TRBJ1-3
v_gene: TRBV4-1
abundance: -
d_gene: -
CDR3aa: CASSQELVVKSGNTIYF
CDR3nt: TGCGCCAGCAGCCAAGAGTTGGTCGTCAAATCCGGAAACACCATATATTTT

j_gene: TRBJ1-2
v_gene: TRBV25-1
abundance: -
d_gene: -
CDR3aa: CASSHGSMRMAGVDYGYTF
CDR3nt: TGTGCCAGCAGCCACGGTAGTATGCGTATGGCAGGGGTAGACTATGGCTACACCTTC

j_gene: TRBJ1-1
v_gene: TRBV5-1
abundance: -
d_gene: TRBD1
CDR3aa: CASSLEDRDTTEAFF
CDR3nt: TGCGCCAGTAGCTTGGAAGACAGGGATACCACTGAAGCTTTCTTT

j_gene: TRBJ1-5
v_gene: TRBV24-1
abundance: -
d_gene: -
CDR3aa: CATSDSAGSYQPQHF
CDR3nt: TGTGCCACCAGTGATTCCGCCGGGTCGTATCAGCCCCAGCATTTT

j_gene: TRBJ2-1
v_gene: TRBV7-9
abundance: many
d_gene: -
CDR3aa: CASSRRDEQFF
CDR3nt: TGTGCCAGCAGCCGCAGGGATGAGCAGTTCTTC

j_gene: TRBJ2-1
v_gene: TRBV7-9
abundance: -
d_gene: TRBD1
CDR3aa: CASNPGQGQSWNEQFF
CDR3nt: TGTGCCAGCAACCCGGGACAGGGGCAATCCTGGAATGAGCAGTTCTTC

j_gene: TRBJ2-1
v_gene: TRBV5-6
abundance: -
d_gene: -
CDR3aa: CASSRKTGIYNEQFF
CDR3nt: TGTGCCAGCAGCCGGAAGACAGGAATCTACAATGAGCAGTTCTTC

j_gene: TRBJ2-3
v_gene: TRBV5-1
abundance: -
d_gene: TRBD2
CDR3aa: CASRLAGGPDTQYF
CDR3nt: TGCGCCAGCAGGTTAGCGGGGGGCCCAGATACGCAGTATTTT

j_gene: TRBJ2-3
v_gene: TRBV7-8
abundance: -
d_gene: -
CDR3aa: CASSPYRTQSTDTQYF
CDR3nt: TGTGCCAGCAGCCCGTACCGGACCCAAAGCACAGATACGCAGTATTTT

j_gene: TRBJ2-7
v_gene: TRBV27
abundance: -
d_gene: TRBD2
CDR3aa: CASSLYAGASSYEQYF
CDR3nt: TGTGCCAGCAGTTTATATGCGGGAGCAAGCTCCTACGAGCAGTACTTC

j_gene: TRBJ2-1
v_gene: TRBV7-9
abundance: -
d_gene: TRBD2
CDR3aa: CASSFSLLAARAEEQFF
CDR3nt: TGTGCCAGCAGCTTCTCTTTACTAGCGGCCAGGGCCGAGGAGCAGTTCTTC

j_gene: TRBJ1-4
v_gene: TRBV28
abundance: once
d_gene: TRBD1
CDR3aa: CASSVWDRREKLFF
CDR3nt: TGTGCCAGCAGTGTCTGGGACAGGCGTGAAAAACTGTTTTTT

j_gene: TRBJ1-1
v_gene: TRBV5-1
abundance: -
d_gene: -
CDR3aa: CASSLENQNTEAFF
CDR3nt: TGCGCCAGCAGCTTGGAAAACCAGAACACTGAAGCTTTCTTT

j_gene: TRBJ2-7
v_gene: TRBV7-2
abundance: few
d_gene: -
CDR3aa: CASSLIAVGVYEQYF
CDR3nt: TGTGCCAGCAGCTTAATCGCGGTGGGTGTCTACGAGCAGTACTTC

j_gene: TRBJ2-4
v_gene: TRBV20-1
abundance: -
d_gene: -
CDR3aa: CSARRGEAKNIQYF
CDR3nt: TGCAGTGCTAGAAGAGGAGAAGCCAAAAACATTCAGTACTTC

j_gene: TRBJ2-7
v_gene: TRBV10-3
abundance: -
d_gene: -
CDR3aa: CAISDPGKGEYEQYF
CDR3nt: TGTGCCATCAGTGATCCGGGTAAGGGCGAATACGAGCAGTACTTC

j_gene: TRBJ1-2
v_gene: TRBV28
abundance: -
d_gene: TRBD1
CDR3aa: CASSQDRTPGYGYTF
CDR3nt: TGTGCCAGCAGTCAGGACAGGACTCCGGGCTATGGCTACACCTTC